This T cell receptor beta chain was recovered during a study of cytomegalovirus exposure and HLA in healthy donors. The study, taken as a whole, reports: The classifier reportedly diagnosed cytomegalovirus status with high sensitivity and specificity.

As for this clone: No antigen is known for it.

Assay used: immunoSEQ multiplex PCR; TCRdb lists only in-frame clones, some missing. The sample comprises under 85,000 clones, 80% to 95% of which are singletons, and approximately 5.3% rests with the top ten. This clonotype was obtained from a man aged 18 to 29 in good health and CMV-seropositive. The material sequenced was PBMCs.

The CDR3 DNA sequence: TGCGCCAGCAGCCCGCGGGAGATTATCGGGAACACTGAAGCTTTCTTT. This translates into CASSPREIIGNTEAFF. This rearrangement joins TRBV4-1 to TRBJ1-1; the D is unclear. Trimming left V 4 bases short and J 1 base short, with 16 bases between. CDR3 length: 16 amino acids. Germline CDR1 MGHRA, CDR2 YSYEKL.